One sample yielded the 14 T cell receptor beta chains listed below, sequenced in a study of cytomegalovirus exposure and HLA in healthy donors. PCR primers comprised 60 Vbeta and 13 Jbeta primers. Using immunoSEQ multiplex PCR, the repertoire was profiled, and TCRdb retains in-frame clones only, with some absent. The data hold around 280,000 clones, with approximately 90% observed a single time. The specimen was PBMCs. These receptors were obtained from a woman younger than 30 in good health and CMV-seronegative.

The chain employs TRBV7-9 and TRBJ2-4, with D tentatively TRBD1 (6 bases). Germline CDR1 is SEHNR and CDR2 is FQNEAQ (reference sequence). The V and J ends lost 4 bases and 7 bases respectively, with 11 bases between them. CDR3 size: 13 residues. CDR3 in amino acids: CASSYTGMNIQYF. In DNA, the CDR3 is TGTGCCAGCAGCTACACAGGGATGAACATTCAGTACTTC.

The chain couples TRBV10-3 to TRBJ2-7; 8 bases match TRBD1. The CDR3 extends over 13 amino acids. Germline trimming cut 5 bases from V and 2 bases from J; bases unmatched to any gene: 2. From germline, CDR1 is ENHRY and CDR2 SYGVKD. In DNA, the CDR3 is TGTGCCATCAGTACAGGGGGTCCCTACGAGCAGTACTTC. This translates into CAISTGGPYEQYF.

The rearrangement joins TRBV7-2 to TRBJ2-3, with 9 bases identical to TRBD1. CDR3 size: 15 residues. The V segment lost 0 bases and the J segment 4 bases; nucleotides outside the gene matches: 2. In germline, CDR1 is SGHTA, CDR2 FQGNSA. DNA of the CDR3: TGTGCCAGCAGCTTAGCGGGGACAGGGCCAGATACGCAGTATTTT. This translates into CASSLAGTGPDTQYF.

This clone was found once. The chain combines TRBV9 with TRBJ1-2; D is uncertain. The CDR3 has 13 residues. Germline V lookup: CDR1 SGDLS, CDR2 YYNGEE. V dropped 0 bases and J dropped 7 bases, with 10 bases sitting between them. The CDR3 DNA sequence: TGTGCCAGCAGCGTAGTAGGGAGCGGTGGCTACACCTTC. It yields the protein CASSVVGSGGYTF.

This chain uses TRBV7-3 with TRBJ2-1, with D maybe TRBD2 (6 bases). CDR1 SGHTA and CDR2 FQGTGA come from the germline V gene. V lost 4 bases to trimming and J lost 0 bases, with 10 bases between them. This CDR3 spans 15 amino acids. In DNA form, the CDR3 reads TGTGCCAGCAGCTCCGCGGGACTCTCCTACAATGAGCAGTTCTTC. Its protein is CASSSAGLSYNEQFF.

V usage is TRBV6-6 and J usage is TRBJ1-1; 9 nucleotides line up with TRBD1. Trimming cost V 5 bases and J 5 bases; bases outside gene matches: 3. The germline V gene encodes CDR1 MNHNY and CDR2 SVGAGI (reference sequence). This CDR3 contains 13 residues. The DNA for the CDR3 is TGTGCCAGCAGTCGGACAGGGGAGACTGAAGCTTTCTTT. This translates into CASSRTGETEAFF.

In its sample, this clone was seen once. The gene calls are TRBV5-6 and TRBJ1-5; no clear D gene. The germline V and J ends were trimmed by 2 bases and 9 bases, with 15 bases remaining between them. CDR1 SGHDT and CDR2 YYEEEE come from the germline V gene. This CDR3 is 14 amino acids long. The CDR3 reads CASSFGSRLGPQHF. The DNA for the CDR3 is TGTGCCAGCAGCTTTGGTAGCCGGTTAGGGCCCCAGCATTTT. The variable domain in full, with the rest retrieved from reference TRBV5-6 and TRBJ1-5, is DAGVTQSPTHLIKTRGQQVTLRCSPKSGHDTVSWYQQALGQGPQFIFQYYEEEERQRGNFPDRFSGHQFPNYSSELNVNALLLGDSALYLCASSFGSRLGPQHFGDGTRLSIL.

The V call is TRBV9, the J call TRBJ2-3; unclear D gene. The germline V and J ends were trimmed by 6 bases and 0 bases, with 11 bases remaining between them. Germline V lookup: CDR1 SGDLS, CDR2 YYNGEE. The CDR3 totals 14 residues. The CDR3 here is CASNPGLSTDTQYF. The CDR3 nucleotides are TGTGCCAGCAACCCTGGGCTCAGCACAGATACGCAGTATTTT.

This chain links TRBV9 with TRBJ2-2; D not resolved. This CDR3 region has 13 residues. Trimming pared 2 bases from V and 10 bases from J, leaving 12 bases between. Germline V lookup: CDR1 SGDLS, CDR2 YYNGEE. CDR3 region: CASSVGSSQELFF. In nucleotides, the CDR3 is TGTGCCAGCAGCGTCGGGTCCAGTCAGGAGCTGTTTTTT.

V is TRBV27 and J is TRBJ2-5; TRBD2 agrees at 13 bases. V dropped 6 bases and J dropped 0; count of bases not matched to a gene: 7. CDR3 length: 17 residues. The germline V gene encodes CDR1 MNHEY and CDR2 SMNVEV (reference sequence). CDR3 bases: TGTGCCAGCAGCCGGACTAGCGGGGGCGGGTACCAAGAGACCCAGTACTTC. Translation: CASSRTSGGGYQETQYF.

The chain carries TRBV6-6 and TRBJ2-2, with a possible D match to TRBD1 (5 bases). Trimming pared 10 bases from V and 6 bases from J, leaving 15 bases between. This CDR3 region has 13 residues. CDR1 is MNHNY, CDR2 SVGAGI, per germline (reference sequence). For the CDR3, the DNA is TGTGCCACACGAGAAGTAGGGGCCGGGGAGCTGTTTTTT. Translating it yields CATREVGAGELFF.

The rearrangement joins TRBV11-2 to TRBJ2-7, with D perhaps TRBD2 (6 bases). Between the trimmed V and J ends, which lost 0 bases and 4 bases, there was a span of 13 bases. CDR1 is SGHAT, CDR2 FQNNGV, per germline. The CDR3 has 15 residues. The CDR3 region has the DNA TGTGCCAGCAGCTTAGATATGGCGGGGTCGTACGAGCAGTACTTC. The encoded protein is CASSLDMAGSYEQYF.

The count of this clone is one. The chain recombines TRBV7-9 with TRBJ1-2, with TRBD1 matching over 7 bases. The CDR3 is made up of 13 amino acids. V lost 3 bases, J lost 3 bases, and 1 base stayed unmatched. Germline V gene data show CDR1 as SEHNR and CDR2 as FQNEAQ (reference sequence). This CDR3 reads CASSLGTDYGYTF. The CDR3 DNA reads as TGTGCCAGCAGCTTGGGGACAGACTATGGCTACACCTTC.

V usage is TRBV28 and J usage is TRBJ2-1, with D perhaps matching TRBD1 (6 bases). This CDR3 spans 12 amino acids. V was pared by 10 bases and J by 8 bases, with 15 bases between. Germline CDR1 is MDHEN and CDR2 is SYDVKM. DNA for the CDR3: TGTGCCACCCGGGCCAGGGGATATGAGCAGTTCTTC. The encoded protein is CATRARGYEQFF.